Sequencing of this TCR beta chain was carried out in a study of cytomegalovirus exposure and HLA in healthy donors. Study overall: Among the roughly 380 donors who were genotyped, roughly 76% fell in the genetic ancestry cluster that is associated with self-reported Caucasian donors.

Study results and limitations: Some highly shared sequence variants likely arose as a pipeline artifact. In an earlier analysis, about 90% or about 30%: the productive usage of most TCR beta V segments.

A multiplex PCR was run with 60 Vbeta primers and 13 Jbeta primers. TCRdb's table, derived via immunoSEQ multiplex PCR, lists solely in-frame clones and lacks some. In the table there are 110,000 or so clones, about four fifths of which are singletons. As regards this clone: Its cognate antigen is unknown.

The sequenced sample consisted of PBMCs. This clonotype originated in a man aged 35 to 55 in good health and CMV-seronegative.

CDR3: CASSPQSAAPLHF. The CDR3, as DNA: TGTGCCAGCAGCCCCCAGTCTGCAGCACCCCTCCACTTT. This rearrangement joins TRBV7-3 to TRBJ1-6, with unresolved D. V was cut by 5 bases and J by 11 bases, with 13 bases left in between. There are 13 residues in the CDR3. Germline values: CDR1 SGHTA, CDR2 FQGTGA.